Following are 21 T cell receptor beta chains from one sample sequenced in a study of blood T cell repertoires in COVID-19. Produced via immunoSEQ multiplex PCR; TCRdb's table is partial and in-frame only. The sample lists 110,000 to 150,000 clones, about 84% occurring once. The material sequenced was peripheral blood. Receptor source: a woman between 50 and 59 years old with acute or convalescent COVID-19.

The CDR3, as DNA: TGCGCCAGCAGCTTGAGCGGGGACCAGAGCACAGATACGCAGTATTTT. Protein: CASSLSGDQSTDTQYF. The rearrangement uses TRBV5-1 and TRBJ2-3; 7 positions agree with TRBD2. CDR1 and CDR2 from the germline V gene are SGHRS and YFSETQ. Trimming took 1 base from V and 0 from J; bases not matched to a gene: 5. This CDR3 has 16 residues.

The V gene is TRBV5-1, the J gene TRBJ1-4; perhaps TRBD1 as D (5 bases). The CDR3 runs to 16 residues. CDR1 SGHRS and CDR2 YFSETQ come from the germline V gene. V dropped 0 bases and J dropped 4 bases, with 13 bases sitting between them. CDR3 in DNA: TGCGCCAGCAGCTTGGCCATCAGGGAAGGTAATGAAAAACTGTTTTTT. Translation gives CASSLAIREGNEKLFF.

The chain links TRBV12-3 or TRBV12-4 to TRBJ1-1; 8 bases map to TRBD1. V was pared by 1 base and J by 11 bases, with 6 bases of the junction left unmatched. This CDR3 contains 13 residues. The DNA for the CDR3 is TGTGCCAGCAGTTTAGGGATGGACAGGGATGCTTTCTTT. Protein product: CASSLGMDRDAFF.

This clone showed up just once. The rearrangement joins TRBV4-3 to TRBJ1-3; no firm D call. Trimming stripped 1 base from V and 4 bases from J, with 11 bases between. The germline V gene encodes CDR1 LGHNA and CDR2 YSLEER. This CDR3 region has 15 residues. For the CDR3, the DNA is TGCGCCAGCAGCCAAGGGCAGGCCTTAGGAAACACCATATATTTT. It codes for CASSQGQALGNTIYF.

CDR3 region: CASSKQGVYGYTF. The CDR3 DNA reads TGTGCCAGCAGCAAACAAGGGGTCTATGGCTACACCTTC. The rearrangement joins TRBV6-5 to TRBJ1-2; TRBD1 is a possible D gene (5 bases). CDR1 and CDR2 from the germline V gene are MNHEY and SVGAGI. V lost 6 bases to trimming and J lost 4 bases, with 12 bases between them. CDR3 length: 13 amino acids.

The chain carries TRBV29-1 and TRBJ1-1; tentatively, D is TRBD1 (6 bases). CDR1 is SQVTM and CDR2 is ANQGSEA in the germline V gene. This CDR3 spans 12 amino acids. Trimming shortened V by 7 bases and J by 4 bases, and 13 bases separated the two germline ends. The CDR3 DNA follows: TGCAGCGGGCAAAGGGGGGGCACTGAAGCTTTCTTT. Translated, it gives CSGQRGGTEAFF.

This chain connects TRBV7-2 to TRBJ1-1; the match to TRBD1 covers 11 bases. The CDR3 contains 15 residues. Germline CDR1 SGHTA, CDR2 FQGNSA. Unmatched junction bases numbered 2, after V lost 1 base and J lost 4 bases. The DNA for the CDR3 is TGTGCCAGCAGCTTAGTTGGGACAGGGGGCACTGAAGCTTTCTTT. Protein product: CASSLVGTGGTEAFF.

The chain combines TRBV6-1 with TRBJ2-7; possible D gene TRBD1, 6 bases. The V and J ends lost 5 bases and 3 bases respectively, with 8 bases between them. Germline CDR1 and CDR2: MNHNS and SASEGT. This CDR3 is built from 12 residues. The CDR3 coding sequence is TGTGCCAGCAGTACGGACAGCTACGAGCAGTACTTC. It yields the protein CASSTDSYEQYF.

The J gene is TRBJ1-5, the V gene TRBV19; tentatively, D is TRBD1 (6 bases). Germline values: CDR1 LNHDA, CDR2 SQIVND (reference sequence). The germline V and J ends were trimmed by 10 bases and 3 bases, with 13 bases remaining between them. The CDR3 spans 13 residues. The CDR3 reads CATLPGHNQPQHF. CDR3 nucleotides: TGTGCCACCCTCCCGGGACACAATCAGCCCCAGCATTTT. The complete variable domain, with remaining parts taken from reference TRBV19 and TRBJ1-5, reads DGGITQSPKYLFRKEGQNVTLSCEQNLNHDAMYWYRQDPGQGLRLIYYSQIVNDFQKGDIAEGYSVSREKKESFPLTVTSAQKNPTAFYLCATLPGHNQPQHFGDGTRLSIL.

This chain joins TRBV27 and TRBJ2-1, with a possible D match to TRBD2 (7 bases). The CDR3 is 16 residues long. V lost 2 bases and J 9 bases, leaving 20 bases between the germline ends. CDR1 and CDR2 (germline): MNHEY, SMNVEV (reference sequence). CDR3 DNA sequence: TGTGCCAGCAGTTTACGGACTAGAGGGGGTAGGGGTGAGCAGTTCTTC. As protein: CASSLRTRGGRGEQFF.

The chain employs TRBV6-2 or TRBV6-3 and TRBJ1-1; 7 bases align to TRBD1. The CDR3 has 14 amino acids. After removal of 6 bases from V and 0 bases from J, the junction contained 4 bases not matched to a gene. Germline V lookup: CDR1 MNHEY, CDR2 SVGEGT. The chain's CDR3 is CASSLTGLNTEAFF. The CDR3 DNA reads TGTGCCAGCAGCTTGACAGGGTTGAACACTGAAGCTTTCTTT.

The chain carries TRBV18 and TRBJ1-3; 10 bases fit TRBD1. This CDR3 contains 18 residues. Trimming removed 6 bases from V and 4 bases from J; junction bases left unmatched: 15. From germline, CDR1 is KGHSH and CDR2 LQKENI. The CDR3 sequence is CASSPSMTGGFPGNTIYF. The CDR3 nucleotides read TGTGCCAGCTCGCCTTCTATGACAGGGGGCTTTCCCGGAAACACCATATATTTT.

The chain links TRBV12-3 or TRBV12-4 to TRBJ1-5, with D unresolved. This CDR3 comprises 13 residues. V was trimmed by 4 bases and J by 3 bases, leaving 7 bases between them. CDR3 sequence: CASSWAANQPQHF. CDR3 nucleotides: TGTGCCAGCAGTTGGGCCGCCAATCAGCCCCAGCATTTT.

The chain recombines TRBV9 with TRBJ1-3; perhaps TRBD1 as D (6 bases). There are 14 residues in the CDR3. The ends were cut back, 3 bases at V and 4 bases at J, with 11 bases in the middle. CDR1 is SGDLS, CDR2 YYNGEE, per germline. As DNA, the CDR3 is TGTGCCAGCAGCGAGGGGGTACTCGGAAACACCATATATTTT. Translating gives CASSEGVLGNTIYF.

The chain joins TRBV25-1 to TRBJ1-4; D unclear. In germline, CDR1 is MGHDK, CDR2 SYGVNS. The CDR3 loop spans 14 amino acids. Between the trimmed V and J ends, which lost 0 bases and 2 bases, there was a span of 4 bases. CDR3 region: CASSEYRTNEKLFF. In nucleotides, the CDR3 is TGTGCCAGCAGTGAATACAGGACTAATGAAAAACTGTTTTTT.

The rearrangement links TRBV11-3 to TRBJ2-7; 10 bases line up with TRBD2. This CDR3 contains 14 residues. The germline gives CDR1 SGHNT, CDR2 YENEEA. V lost 3 bases and J lost 5; bases outside the gene matches: 4. CDR3 amino acids: CASSLSGLANEQYF. The CDR3 region has the DNA TGTGCCAGCAGCTTGTCGGGACTAGCGAACGAGCAGTACTTC. The entire variable domain, with the rest obtained from reference TRBV11-3 and TRBJ2-7, is as follows: EAGVVQSPRYKIIEKKQPVAFWCNPISGHNTLYWYLQNLGQGPELLIRYENEEAVDDSQLPKDRFSAERLKGVDSTLKIQPAELGDSAVYLCASSLSGLANEQYFGPGTRLTVT.

The chain employs TRBV7-9 and TRBJ2-7, with 8 bases lining up with TRBD1. With V trimmed by 5 bases and J by 5 bases, 11 bases remained unmatched. Looked up from germline, CDR1 is SEHNR and CDR2 is FQNEAQ (reference sequence). This CDR3 has 15 residues. CDR3 nucleotides: TGTGCCAGCAGCCAGGGAGGAGGACAGGGCGACGAGCAGTACTTC. Encoded protein: CASSQGGGQGDEQYF.

This clone was counted a single time. The chain combines TRBV6-5 with TRBJ2-7; 7 positions agree with TRBD1. CDR3 length: 13 residues. Germline CDR1 and CDR2: MNHEY and SVGAGI. V shed 6 bases and J 4 bases; nucleotides not matched to a gene: 6. The CDR3 coding sequence is TGTGCCAGCAGAGTAGGACAGGATTACGAGCAGTACTTC. Translation gives CASRVGQDYEQYF.

V and J are TRBV18 and TRBJ2-5; D gene uncertain. This CDR3 comprises 16 residues. Germline V gives CDR1 KGHSH, CDR2 LQKENI. V was shortened by 2 bases and J by 4 bases, with 17 bases between the two germline ends. The CDR3 DNA sequence: TGTGCCAGCTCACCAGGTATAACTCGCAACGGAGAGACCCAGTACTTC. It specifies CASSPGITRNGETQYF.

This clone was recorded once. This chain joins TRBV19 and TRBJ2-1; 13 positions agree with TRBD2. CDR3 length: 15 residues. Germline V lookup: CDR1 LNHDA, CDR2 SQIVND (reference sequence). V shed 6 bases and J 9 bases; nucleotides not matched to a gene: 8. CDR3 sequence: CASSITSGGAAEQFF. In nucleotides, the CDR3 is TGTGCCAGTAGCATAACTAGCGGGGGGGCCGCTGAGCAGTTCTTC.

CDR3 nucleotide sequence: TGTGCCAGCAGCTTGGCGACAGGGGCCGGGGAGCTGTTTTTT. Its protein is CASSLATGAGELFF. The chain has TRBV5-4 and TRBJ2-2, with 8 bases identical to TRBD1. The V segment lost 0 bases and the J segment 6 bases; nucleotides outside the gene matches: 1. Germline lookup yields CDR1 SGHNT and CDR2 YYREEE (reference sequence). CDR3 length: 14 residues. The whole variable domain, remainder taken from reference TRBV5-4 and TRBJ2-2, is ETGVTQSPTHLIKTRGQQVTLRCSSQSGHNTVSWYQQALGQGPQFIFQYYREEENGRGNFPPRFSGLQFPNYSSELNVNALELDDSALYLCASSLATGAGELFFGEGSRLTVL.